A single TCR beta chain is shown here with its context. This clonotype was found a few times. Its antigen is not yet known. No much larger clone exists at a distance of one base, and base qualities are not known. These data belong to a study of regulatory T cells in long-lasting Graves disease listed by TCRdb under 2021. Study-wide context: Antithyroid drugs had been taken for less than 3 months by newly diagnosed Graves' disease patients. Persistent Graves' disease patients were compared with newly diagnosed Graves' disease patients by peripheral blood TCR sequencing and RNA sequencing. The study was conducted in China and was registered as a clinical trial. A total of 33 samples underwent TCR sequencing, from about 13 patients with persistent Graves' disease and roughly 20 patients with newly diagnosed Graves' disease. Broader findings and caveats from the paper: Compared with newly diagnosed patients, patients with persistent Graves' disease had lower TCR Shannon entropy and fewer highly expanded clones, which suggests clonal expansion. Only peripheral blood was studied, because thyroid tissue, the primary lesion, was inaccessible. The authors acknowledged the small sample size as a limitation that may reduce accuracy. Sequencing and analysis were limited to the TCR beta chain. A larger number of public clonotypes was shared among persistent patients (fewer than 3,000) than among newly diagnosed patients (around 890).

Interpreted using the paper, the time point label stands for: newly diagnosed GD, antithyroid drugs for less than 3 months. RNA was extracted from PBMCs in TRIzol for both TCR sequencing and RNA sequencing. Graves' disease was diagnosed according to American Thyroid Association guidelines. Recruitment of patients was carried out at an endocrinology department in Xi'an, China. Each patient gave 7 to 9.5 milliliters of peripheral blood, collected in an EDTA anticoagulant tube. Ficoll Paque Plus density gradient separation was used to isolate PBMCs, and no additional T cell sorting was done. An Agilent 2100 Bioanalyzer and agarose gel were used to check RNA quality, and a NanoDrop 2000 was used to measure RNA concentration. The method behind the library was multiplex PCR. The data were produced on an Illumina HiSeq 4000. iRepertoire HTBI primers and Arm-PCR amplification of CDR3 regions were used to construct TCR beta libraries. Before sequencing, the PCR products underwent gel purification. The authors processed their data as follows. Gene usage analysis of CDR3 amino acid clonotypes relied on the roughly 60 TRBV and about 15 TRBJ segments identified across samples. Filtered high-quality paired reads were merged into contigs using COPE and FqMerger. BLAST was used to align contigs to IMGT TRBV, TRBD and TRBJ reference genes, with CDR3 defined following IMGT. Highly expanded clones were defined as clonotypes with a frequency above 0.1%. Shannon entropy was used to measure repertoire diversity, and the Gini coefficient was used to measure V-J evenness. A clonotype found in more than one individual was treated as public. Starting from the raw public reads, TCRdb applied fastp trimming at Q25, assembled clones with MiXCR and retained in-frame beta chains. Under each unique CDR3 protein, matching rows form one entry showing the most common genes and DNA. TCRdb, not the original authors, processed these V and J calls. The sample includes approximately 540,000 distinct CDR3 sequences, with approximately 12% observed a single time. Approximately 9.6% of the sample rests with the top ten.

These data are also associated with another study on T cells in Graves' hyperthyroidism and ophthalmopathy. Drawing on the second study: Stable Graves' hyperthyroidism was defined as the absence of progression to ophthalmopathy over 18 months of follow-up. The hyperthyroidism patients were between 18 and 65 years old and newly diagnosed, with a disease duration of less than 2 months. The study excluded patients with uncontrolled infections, other autoimmune diseases, pregnancy or lactation. Diagnoses relied on clinical symptoms, serum thyroxine and TRAb, thyroid ultrasound and orbital computed tomography. The first round of RT-PCR for the TCR CDR3 was performed with the HTBI primer set and the Qiagen OneStep RT-PCR kit. Most expanded thyroid clonotypes (frequency above 0.001) were also detected in blood, suggesting blood repertoires may reflect thyroid immune responses. A 13 V-J signature model separated ophthalmopathy from stable hyperthyroidism, with roughly 88% sensitivity and about 81% specificity in cross-validation and 80%/75% in testing. In validation, the model predicted progression to ophthalmopathy with 60% to 71% sensitivity and 72.22% specificity, a median of around six months before onset. TCR V-J signatures able to tell the groups apart were searched for in a discovery cohort of 95 or so patients, of whom more than 40 had Graves' ophthalmopathy and under 65 had stable Graves' hyperthyroidism. Prospective prediction of ophthalmopathy was tested in an independent validation cohort of 18 to 20 hyperthyroidism patients and 17 patients who later progressed to ophthalmopathy. For training and testing, the 100 patients in the discovery cohort were randomly divided in a 7:3 ratio. In addition, the study compared T-cell repertoires in thyroid tissue and in blood from several Graves' hyperthyroidism patients. Once sampling was done, hyperthyroidism patients were given methimazole at a starting dose of 30 mg daily, whereas ophthalmopathy patients were given high-dose intravenous methylprednisolone. Libraries were constructed in a second round of multiplex PCR, after which size selection and purification were carried out. Libraries were sequenced paired-end with 100 bp reads on an Illumina HiSeq2000. SOAPnuke was used to process the raw data, removing reads that contained adapters or uncalled bases, had a mean Phred below 15, or lacked an exact match to the constant primer or identifier. COPE v1.2.5 was used to merge high-quality paired reads, and clonotypes were defined as unique nucleotide sequences. MiTCR v1.1 was used to align clonotypes to the IMGT TRBV, TRBD and TRBJ reference segments. Only V-J combinations with frequency above 0.0001, covering 99.2% of repertoires, were analysed. The TCS score was defined as F50 (clonal expansion) divided by E x V (chaos), with BLOSUM62-based TCRdist calculated between CDR3 peptides within each V-J. Welch's t-statistics and random forest reduced approximately 520 V-J features to 10 to 15, which were used in a naive Bayes classifier (R e1071). No statistical method was used to fix the sample size in advance, and group allocation was not hidden from the investigators. According to the paper, TCR Vbeta CDR3 sequencing was carried out on 135 peripheral blood samples, which came from 40 to 45 ophthalmopathy, under 85 hyperthyroidism and some 17 progressor patients.

The material was peripheral blood mononuclear cells (PBMCs), obtained at new diagnosis, from a patient treated with antithyroid drugs. The TCR originated in a woman under 40 with Graves disease. Donor details come from another sample of the same person, matched by shared clones.

The CDR3 has the sequence CASSLLPGQGSYEQYF. In nucleotide form, the sequence is TGTGCCAGCAGTTTGCTCCCGGGACAGGGGTCCTACGAGCAGTACTTC. The chain couples TRBV28 to TRBJ2-7; 10 central nucleotides agree with TRBD1. The CDR3 measures 16 amino acids from cysteine to phenylalanine. CDR3 DNA only is kept here, 48 bases in frame from base 1. The germline V gene yields MDHEN for CDR1 and SYDVKM for CDR2. Germline trimming amounts to 3 bases on V and 1 base on J, with 6 as the count of junction bases outside the gene matches.